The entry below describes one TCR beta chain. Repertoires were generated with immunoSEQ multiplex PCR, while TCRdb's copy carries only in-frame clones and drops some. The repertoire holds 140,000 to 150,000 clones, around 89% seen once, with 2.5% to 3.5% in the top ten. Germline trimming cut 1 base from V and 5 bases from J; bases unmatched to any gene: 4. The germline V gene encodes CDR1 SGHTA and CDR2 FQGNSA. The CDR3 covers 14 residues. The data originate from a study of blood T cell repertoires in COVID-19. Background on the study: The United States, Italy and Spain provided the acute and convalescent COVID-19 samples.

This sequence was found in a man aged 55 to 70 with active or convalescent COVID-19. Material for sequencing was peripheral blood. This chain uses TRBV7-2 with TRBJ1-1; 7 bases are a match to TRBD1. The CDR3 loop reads CASSLGTTGTEAFF. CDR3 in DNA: TGTGCCAGCAGCTTAGGGACGACAGGGACTGAAGCTTTCTTT.